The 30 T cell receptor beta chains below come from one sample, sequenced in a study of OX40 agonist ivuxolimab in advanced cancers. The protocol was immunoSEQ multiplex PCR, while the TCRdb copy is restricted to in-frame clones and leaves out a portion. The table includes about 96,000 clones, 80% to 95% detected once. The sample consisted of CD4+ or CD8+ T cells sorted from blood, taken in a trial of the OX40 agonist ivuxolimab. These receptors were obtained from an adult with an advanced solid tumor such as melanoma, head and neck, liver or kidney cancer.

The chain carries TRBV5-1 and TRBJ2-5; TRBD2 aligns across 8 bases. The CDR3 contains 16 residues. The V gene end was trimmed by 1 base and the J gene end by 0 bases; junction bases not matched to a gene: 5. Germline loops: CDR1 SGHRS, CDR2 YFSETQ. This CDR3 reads CASSLLGSGNQETQYF. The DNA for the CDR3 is TGCGCCAGCAGCTTGTTGGGTAGCGGGAACCAAGAGACCCAGTACTTC.

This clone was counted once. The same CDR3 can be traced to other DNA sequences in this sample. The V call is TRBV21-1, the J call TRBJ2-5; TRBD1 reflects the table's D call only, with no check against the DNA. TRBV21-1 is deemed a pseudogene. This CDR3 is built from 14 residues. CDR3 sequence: CASSKEIGQETQYF. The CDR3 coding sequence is TGTGCCAGCAGCAAAGAAATCGGACAAGAGACTCAGTACTTC.

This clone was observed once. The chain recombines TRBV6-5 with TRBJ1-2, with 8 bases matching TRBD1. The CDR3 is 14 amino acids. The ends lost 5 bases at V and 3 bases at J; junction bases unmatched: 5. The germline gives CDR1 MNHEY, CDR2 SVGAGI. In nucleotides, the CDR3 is TGTGCCAGCAGTCGGACAGGGTTGGACTATGGCTACACCTTC. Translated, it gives CASSRTGLDYGYTF.

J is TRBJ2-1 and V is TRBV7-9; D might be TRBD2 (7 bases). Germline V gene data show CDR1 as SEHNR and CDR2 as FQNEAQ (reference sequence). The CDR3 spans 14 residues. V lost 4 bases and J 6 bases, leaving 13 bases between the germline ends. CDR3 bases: TGTGCCAGCAGCTGGGGGCCGGGGGGCAATGAGCAGTTCTTC. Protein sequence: CASSWGPGGNEQFF.

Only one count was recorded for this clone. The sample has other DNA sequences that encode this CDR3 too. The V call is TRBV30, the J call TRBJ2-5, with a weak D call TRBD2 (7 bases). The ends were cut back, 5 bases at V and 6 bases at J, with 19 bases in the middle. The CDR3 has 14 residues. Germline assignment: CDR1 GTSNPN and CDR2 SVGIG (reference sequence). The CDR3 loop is CAWVGGGGGKTQYF. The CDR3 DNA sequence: TGTGCCTGGGTTGGGGGAGGGGGGGGAAAGACCCAGTACTTC. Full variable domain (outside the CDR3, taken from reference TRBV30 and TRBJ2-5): SQTIHQWPATLVQPVGSPLSLECTVEGTSNPNLYWYRQAAGRGLQLLFYSVGIGQISSEVPQNLSASRPQDRQFILSSKKLLLSDSGFYLCAWVGGGGGKTQYFGPGTRLLVL.

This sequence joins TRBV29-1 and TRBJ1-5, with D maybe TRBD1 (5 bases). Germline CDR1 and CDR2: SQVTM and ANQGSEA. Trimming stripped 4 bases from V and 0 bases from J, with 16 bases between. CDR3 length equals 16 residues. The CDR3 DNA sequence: TGCAGCGTTGTTGTTGCCGGCGGACATAGCAATCAGCCCCAGCATTTT. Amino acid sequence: CSVVVAGGHSNQPQHF. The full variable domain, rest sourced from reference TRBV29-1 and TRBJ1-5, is SAVISQKPSRDICQRGTSLTIQCQVDSQVTMMFWYRQQPGQSLTLIATANQGSEATYESGFVIDKFPISRPNLTFSTLTVSNMSPEDSSIYLCSVVVAGGHSNQPQHFGDGTRLSIL.

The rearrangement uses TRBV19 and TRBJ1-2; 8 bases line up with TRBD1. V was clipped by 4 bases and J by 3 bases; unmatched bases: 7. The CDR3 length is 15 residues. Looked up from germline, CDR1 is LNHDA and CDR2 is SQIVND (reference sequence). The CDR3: CASSSIAGGDYGYTF. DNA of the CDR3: TGTGCCAGTAGTAGCATCGCAGGGGGCGACTATGGCTACACCTTC.

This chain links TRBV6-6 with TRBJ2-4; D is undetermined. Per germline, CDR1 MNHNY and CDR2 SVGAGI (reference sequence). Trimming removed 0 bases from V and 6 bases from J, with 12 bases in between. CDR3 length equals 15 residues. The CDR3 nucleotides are TGTGCCAGCAGTTACTCTGCACGGCCCCTAAACATTCAGTACTTC. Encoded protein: CASSYSARPLNIQYF.

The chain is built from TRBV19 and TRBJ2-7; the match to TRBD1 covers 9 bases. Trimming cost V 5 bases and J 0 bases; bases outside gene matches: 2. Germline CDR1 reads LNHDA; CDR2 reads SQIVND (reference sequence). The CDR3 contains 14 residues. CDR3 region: CASSEQGASYEQYF. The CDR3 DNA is TGTGCCAGTAGTGAACAGGGGGCCTCCTACGAGCAGTACTTC.

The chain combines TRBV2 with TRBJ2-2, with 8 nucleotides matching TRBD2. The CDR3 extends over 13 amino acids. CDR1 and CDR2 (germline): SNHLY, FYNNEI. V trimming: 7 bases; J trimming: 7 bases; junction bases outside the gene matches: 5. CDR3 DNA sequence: TGTGCCAGCAAGGAACGGGAGGGCGGGGAGCTGTTTTTT. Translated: CASKEREGGELFF.

CDR3 DNA: TGCGCCAGCAGCCAAGATTGGGGCGCCGAGCTAACTAATGAAAAACTGTTTTTT. As protein: CASSQDWGAELTNEKLFF. V is TRBV4-3 and J is TRBJ1-4; a weak D match, TRBD1 (5 bases). CDR3 length equals 18 residues. CDR1 is LGHNA and CDR2 is YSLEER in the germline V gene. Trimming took off 0 bases at V and 1 base at J, with 15 bases between the two ends.

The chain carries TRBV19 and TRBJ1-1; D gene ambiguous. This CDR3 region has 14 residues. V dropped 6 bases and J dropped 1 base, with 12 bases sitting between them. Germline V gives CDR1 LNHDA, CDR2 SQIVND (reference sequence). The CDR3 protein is CASSIEVTNTEAFF. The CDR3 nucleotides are TGTGCCAGTAGCATCGAGGTAACGAACACTGAAGCTTTCTTT.

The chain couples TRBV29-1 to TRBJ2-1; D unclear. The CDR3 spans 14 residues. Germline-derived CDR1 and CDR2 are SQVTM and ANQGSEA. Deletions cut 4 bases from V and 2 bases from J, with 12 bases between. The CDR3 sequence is CSVGWSTPYNEQFF. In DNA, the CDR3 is TGCAGCGTTGGTTGGTCCACCCCCTACAATGAGCAGTTCTTC.

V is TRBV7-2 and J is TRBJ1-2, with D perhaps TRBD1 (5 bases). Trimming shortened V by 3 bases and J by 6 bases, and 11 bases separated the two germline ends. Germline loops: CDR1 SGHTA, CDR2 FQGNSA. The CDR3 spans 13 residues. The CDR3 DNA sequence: TGTGCCAGCAGCTTGGGCCTAGGGGATGGCTACACCTTC. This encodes CASSLGLGDGYTF.

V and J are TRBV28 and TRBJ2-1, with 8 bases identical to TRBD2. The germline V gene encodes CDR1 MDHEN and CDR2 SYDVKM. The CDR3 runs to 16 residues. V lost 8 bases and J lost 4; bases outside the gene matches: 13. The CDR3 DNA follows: TGTGCCAGCGGGGAAAGGAGCGGGAGAAGTTACAATGAGCAGTTCTTC. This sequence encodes CASGERSGRSYNEQFF.

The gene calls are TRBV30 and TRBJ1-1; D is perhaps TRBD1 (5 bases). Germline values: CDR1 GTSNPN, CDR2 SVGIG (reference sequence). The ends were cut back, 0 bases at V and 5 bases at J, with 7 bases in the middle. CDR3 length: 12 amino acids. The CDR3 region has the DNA TGTGCCTGGAGTGTTTGGGGGACTGAAGCTTTCTTT. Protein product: CAWSVWGTEAFF.

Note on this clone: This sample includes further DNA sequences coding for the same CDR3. CDR3 region: CSVGDRGGTGELFF. CDR3 sequence (DNA): TGCAGCGTGGGGGACAGGGGGGGGACCGGGGAGCTGTTTTTT. The gene calls are TRBV29-1 and TRBJ2-2; 11 nucleotides match TRBD1. V lost 6 bases to trimming and J lost 5 bases; unmatched junction nucleotides: 5. CDR3 length equals 14 residues. Germline lookup yields CDR1 SQVTM and CDR2 ANQGSEA.

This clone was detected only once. The CDR3 region is CSVRQGANEQFF. Here the CDR3 DNA reads TGCAGCGTCAGACAGGGGGCCAATGAGCAGTTCTTC. V usage is TRBV29-1 and J usage is TRBJ2-1; 10 bases are a match to TRBD1. This CDR3 is 12 amino acids long. Trimming removed 6 bases from V and 6 bases from J; junction bases left unmatched: 2. Germline V gene lookup returns CDR1 SQVTM and CDR2 ANQGSEA.

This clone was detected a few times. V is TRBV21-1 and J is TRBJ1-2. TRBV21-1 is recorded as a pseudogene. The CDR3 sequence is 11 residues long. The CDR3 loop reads CASKGNPSYTF. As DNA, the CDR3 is TGTGCCAGCAAAGGAAACCCTAGCTACACCTTC.

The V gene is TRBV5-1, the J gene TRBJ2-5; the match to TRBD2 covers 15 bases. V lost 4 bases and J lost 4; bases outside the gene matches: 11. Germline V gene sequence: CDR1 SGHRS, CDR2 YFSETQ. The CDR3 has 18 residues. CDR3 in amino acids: CASSGGLAGGPGGETQYF. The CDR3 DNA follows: TGCGCCAGCAGCGGGGGACTAGCGGGAGGTCCCGGGGGAGAGACCCAGTACTTC. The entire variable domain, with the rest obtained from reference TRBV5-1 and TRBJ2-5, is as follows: KAGVTQTPRYLIKTRGQQVTLSCSPISGHRSVSWYQQTPGQGLQFLFEYFSETQRNKGNFPGRFSGRQFSNSRSEMNVSTLELGDSALYLCASSGGLAGGPGGETQYFGPGTRLLVL.

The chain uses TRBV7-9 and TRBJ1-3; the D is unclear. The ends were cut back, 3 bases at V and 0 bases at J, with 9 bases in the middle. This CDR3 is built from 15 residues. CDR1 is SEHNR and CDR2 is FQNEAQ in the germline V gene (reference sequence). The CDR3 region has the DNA TGTGCCAGCAGCTTTGCTACGATCTCTGGAAACACCATATATTTT. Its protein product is CASSFATISGNTIYF. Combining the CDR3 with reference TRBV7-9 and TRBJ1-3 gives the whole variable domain DTGVSQNPRHKITKRGQNVTFRCDPISEHNRLYWYRQTLGQGPEFLTYFQNEAQLEKSRLLSDRFSAERPKGSFSTLEIQRTEQGDSAMYLCASSFATISGNTIYFGEGSWLTVV.

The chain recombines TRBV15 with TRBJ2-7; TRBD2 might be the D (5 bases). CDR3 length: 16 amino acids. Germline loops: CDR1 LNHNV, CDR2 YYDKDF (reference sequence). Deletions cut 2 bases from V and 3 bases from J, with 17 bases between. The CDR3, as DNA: TGTGCCACCAGCAGACCGAGGGCGGGTGTTAACTACGAGCAGTACTTC. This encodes CATSRPRAGVNYEQYF.

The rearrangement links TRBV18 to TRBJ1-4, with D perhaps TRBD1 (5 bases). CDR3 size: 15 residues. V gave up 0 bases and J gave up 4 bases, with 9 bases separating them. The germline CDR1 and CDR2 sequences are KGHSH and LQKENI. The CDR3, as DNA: TGTGCCAGCTCACCACCAGGGGCCCTTAATGAAAAACTGTTTTTT. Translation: CASSPPGALNEKLFF.

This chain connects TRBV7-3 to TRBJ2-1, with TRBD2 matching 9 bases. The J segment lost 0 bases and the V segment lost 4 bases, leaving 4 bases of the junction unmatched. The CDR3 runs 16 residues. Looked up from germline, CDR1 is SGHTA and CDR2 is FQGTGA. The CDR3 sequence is CASSSSSGSSYNEQFF. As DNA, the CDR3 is TGTGCCAGCAGCTCTAGTAGCGGGAGCTCCTACAATGAGCAGTTCTTC. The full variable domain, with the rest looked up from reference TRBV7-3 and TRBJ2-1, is GAGVSQTPSNKVTEKGKYVELRCDPISGHTALYWYRQSLGQGPEFLIYFQGTGAADDSGLPNDRFFAVRPEGSVSTLKIQRTERGDSAVYLCASSSSSGSSYNEQFFGPGTRLTVL.

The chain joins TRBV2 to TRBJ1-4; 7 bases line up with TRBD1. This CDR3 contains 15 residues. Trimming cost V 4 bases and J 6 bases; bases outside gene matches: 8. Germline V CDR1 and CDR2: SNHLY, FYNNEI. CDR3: CASSAQGGGDEKLFF. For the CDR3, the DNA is TGTGCCAGCAGTGCCCAGGGGGGCGGCGATGAAAAACTGTTTTTT.

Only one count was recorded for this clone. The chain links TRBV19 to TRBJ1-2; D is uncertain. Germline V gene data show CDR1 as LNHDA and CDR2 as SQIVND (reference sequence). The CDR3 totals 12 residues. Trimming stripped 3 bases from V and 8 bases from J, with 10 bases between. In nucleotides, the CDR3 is TGTGCCAGTAGTATGGCCTCTCGGGGCTACACCTTC. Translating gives CASSMASRGYTF.

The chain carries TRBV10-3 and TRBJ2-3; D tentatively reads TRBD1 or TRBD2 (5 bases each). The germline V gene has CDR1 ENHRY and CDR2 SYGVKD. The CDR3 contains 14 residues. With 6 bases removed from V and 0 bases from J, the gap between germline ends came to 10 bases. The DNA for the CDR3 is TGTGCCATCAGCCGGGACCCTAGCACAGATACGCAGTATTTT. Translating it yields CAISRDPSTDTQYF.

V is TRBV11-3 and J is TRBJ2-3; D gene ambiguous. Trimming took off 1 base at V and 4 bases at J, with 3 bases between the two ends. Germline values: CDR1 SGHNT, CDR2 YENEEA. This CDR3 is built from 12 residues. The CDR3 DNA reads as TGTGCCAGCAGCTTAGGCCCAGATACGCAGTATTTT. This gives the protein CASSLGPDTQYF.

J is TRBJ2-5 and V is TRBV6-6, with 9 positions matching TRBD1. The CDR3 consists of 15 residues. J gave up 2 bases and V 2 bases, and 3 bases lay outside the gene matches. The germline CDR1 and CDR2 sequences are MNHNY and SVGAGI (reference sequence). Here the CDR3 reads CASSYPGQGQETQYF. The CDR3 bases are TGTGCCAGCAGTTACCCCGGACAGGGGCAAGAGACCCAGTACTTC.

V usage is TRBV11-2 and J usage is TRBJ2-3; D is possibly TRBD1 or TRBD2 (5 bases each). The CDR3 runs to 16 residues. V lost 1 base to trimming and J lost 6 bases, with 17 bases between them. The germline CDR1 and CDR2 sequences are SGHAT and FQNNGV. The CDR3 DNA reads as TGTGCCAGCAGCTTAGGGAGTGGGGGAGCGGCGGATACGCAGTATTTT. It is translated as CASSLGSGGAADTQYF.